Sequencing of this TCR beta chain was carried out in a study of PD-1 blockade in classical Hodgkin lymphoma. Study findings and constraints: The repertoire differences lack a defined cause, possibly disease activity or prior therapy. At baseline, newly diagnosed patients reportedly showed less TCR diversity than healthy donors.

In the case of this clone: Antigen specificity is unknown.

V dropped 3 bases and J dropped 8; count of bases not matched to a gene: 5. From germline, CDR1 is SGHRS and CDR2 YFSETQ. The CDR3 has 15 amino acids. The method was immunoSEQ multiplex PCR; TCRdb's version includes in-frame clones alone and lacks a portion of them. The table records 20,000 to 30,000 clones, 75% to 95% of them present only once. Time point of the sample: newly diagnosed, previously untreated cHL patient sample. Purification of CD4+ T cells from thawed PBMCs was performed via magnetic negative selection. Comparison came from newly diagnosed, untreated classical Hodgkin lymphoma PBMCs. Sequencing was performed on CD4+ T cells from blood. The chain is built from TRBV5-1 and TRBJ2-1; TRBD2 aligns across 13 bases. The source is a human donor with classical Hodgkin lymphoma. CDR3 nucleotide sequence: TGCGCCAGCAGCTCTGGGACTAGCGGGGTTTATGAGCAGTTCTTC. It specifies CASSSGTSGVYEQFF.